This T cell receptor (beta chain) was documented in a study of blood T cells in healthy people across ages. The people who gave samples were healthy Caucasians from Russia, aged roughly 6 to 100. Isolation per sample recovered at least 7 million PBMCs. This CDR3 has 14 amino acids. Trimming stripped 5 bases from V and 5 bases from J, with 15 bases between. This clonotype was recorded many times. Using a J-beta primer mix together with a sample-barcoded 5' primer, a second PCR was run for roughly 6 to 11 cycles. Each cDNA was tagged by a template-switch adaptor containing 12 random nucleotides. TCRdb analysed the 5' RACE reads with MiXCR anew, one entry per CDR3 protein. The profile shows about 1.7 million distinct CDR3 sequences, 28% of them singletons.

Sequencing used blood. The rearrangement uses TRBV12-3 or TRBV12-4 and TRBJ1-2; D unresolved. This sequence originates from a woman aged 30 to 39 in good health. CDR3 sequence reads: CASSRFGLLYGYTF. The CDR3 nucleotides are TGTGCCAGCAGTCGATTCGGGTTATTATATGGCTACACCTTC.